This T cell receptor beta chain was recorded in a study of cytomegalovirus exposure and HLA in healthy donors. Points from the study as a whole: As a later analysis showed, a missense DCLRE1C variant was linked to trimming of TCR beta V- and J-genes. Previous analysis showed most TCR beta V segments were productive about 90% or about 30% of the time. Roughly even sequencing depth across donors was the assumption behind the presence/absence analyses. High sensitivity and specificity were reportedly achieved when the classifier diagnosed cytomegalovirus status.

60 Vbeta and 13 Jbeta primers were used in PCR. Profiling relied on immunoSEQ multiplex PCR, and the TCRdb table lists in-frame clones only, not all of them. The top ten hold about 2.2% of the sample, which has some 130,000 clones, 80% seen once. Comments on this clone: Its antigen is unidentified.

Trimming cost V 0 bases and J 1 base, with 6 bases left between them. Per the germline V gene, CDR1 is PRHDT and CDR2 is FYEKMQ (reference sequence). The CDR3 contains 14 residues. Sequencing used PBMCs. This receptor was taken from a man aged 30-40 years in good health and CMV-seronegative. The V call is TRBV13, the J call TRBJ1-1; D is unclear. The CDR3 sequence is CASSLGRPNTEAFF. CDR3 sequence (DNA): TGTGCCAGCAGCTTAGGCAGGCCGAACACTGAAGCTTTCTTT. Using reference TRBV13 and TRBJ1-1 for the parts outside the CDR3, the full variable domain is AAGVIQSPRHLIKEKRETATLKCYPIPRHDTVYWYQQGPGQDPQFLISFYEKMQSDKGSIPDRFSAQQFSDYHSELNMSSLELGDSALYFCASSLGRPNTEAFFGQGTRLTVV.